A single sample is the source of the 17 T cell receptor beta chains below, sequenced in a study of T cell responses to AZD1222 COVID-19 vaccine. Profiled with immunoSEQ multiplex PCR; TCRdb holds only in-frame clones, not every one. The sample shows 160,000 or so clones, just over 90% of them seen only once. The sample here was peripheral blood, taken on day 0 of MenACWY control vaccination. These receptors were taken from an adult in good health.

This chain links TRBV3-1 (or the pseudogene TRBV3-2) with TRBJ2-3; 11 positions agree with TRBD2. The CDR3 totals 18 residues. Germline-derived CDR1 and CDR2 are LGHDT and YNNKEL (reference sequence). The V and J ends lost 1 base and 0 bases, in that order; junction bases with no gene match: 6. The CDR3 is CASSQGRTSGSSTDTQYF. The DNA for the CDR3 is TGTGCCAGCAGCCAAGGCCGGACTAGCGGGTCTAGCACAGATACGCAGTATTTT.

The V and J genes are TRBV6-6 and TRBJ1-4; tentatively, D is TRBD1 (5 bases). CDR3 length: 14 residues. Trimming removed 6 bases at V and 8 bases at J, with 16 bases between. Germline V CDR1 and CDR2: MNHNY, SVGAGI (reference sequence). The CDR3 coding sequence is TGTGCCAGCAGGCCGGCGACAGATGGAGAAAAACTGTTTTTT. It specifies CASRPATDGEKLFF.

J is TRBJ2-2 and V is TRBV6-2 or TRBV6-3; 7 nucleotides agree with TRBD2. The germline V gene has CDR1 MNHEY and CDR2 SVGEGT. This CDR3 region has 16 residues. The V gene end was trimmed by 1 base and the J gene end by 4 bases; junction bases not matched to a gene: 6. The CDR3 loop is CASSYYSGRATGELFF. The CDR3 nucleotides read TGTGCCAGCAGTTACTACTCGGGGAGGGCCACCGGGGAGCTGTTTTTT.

CDR3 amino acids: CASSKLGQSSDTQYF. The CDR3 DNA reads as TGTGCCAGCAGCAAATTGGGCCAATCTAGCGATACGCAGTATTTT. The rearrangement joins TRBV21-1 to TRBJ2-3; TRBD2, the D gene given by the table, was not confirmed from the DNA. TRBV21-1 is marked as a pseudogene. The CDR3 length is 15 residues.

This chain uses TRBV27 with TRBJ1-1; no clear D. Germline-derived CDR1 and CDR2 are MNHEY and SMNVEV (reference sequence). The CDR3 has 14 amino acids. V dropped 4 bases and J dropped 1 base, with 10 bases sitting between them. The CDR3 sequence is CASSWLQSNTEAFF. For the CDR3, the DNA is TGTGCCAGCAGTTGGTTACAGTCGAACACTGAAGCTTTCTTT.

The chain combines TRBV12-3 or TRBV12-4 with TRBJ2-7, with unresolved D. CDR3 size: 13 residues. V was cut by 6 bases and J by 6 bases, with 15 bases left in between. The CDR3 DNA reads TGTGCCAGCAGCCGTTCGGGCCGACCCGAGCAGTACTTC. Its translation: CASSRSGRPEQYF.

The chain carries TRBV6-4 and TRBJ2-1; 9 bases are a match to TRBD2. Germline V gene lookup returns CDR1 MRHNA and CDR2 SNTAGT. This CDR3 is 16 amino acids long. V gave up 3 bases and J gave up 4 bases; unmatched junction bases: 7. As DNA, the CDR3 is TGTGCCAGCAGTGATGCGGGAGGGCCAAATTACAATGAGCAGTTCTTC. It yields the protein CASSDAGGPNYNEQFF.

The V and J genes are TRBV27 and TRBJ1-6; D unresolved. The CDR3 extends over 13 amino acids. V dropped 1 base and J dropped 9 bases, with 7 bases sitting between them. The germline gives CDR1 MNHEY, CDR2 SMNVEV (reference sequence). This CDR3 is CASSLYSGSPLHF. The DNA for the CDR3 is TGTGCCAGCAGTTTATATTCGGGTTCACCCCTCCACTTT.

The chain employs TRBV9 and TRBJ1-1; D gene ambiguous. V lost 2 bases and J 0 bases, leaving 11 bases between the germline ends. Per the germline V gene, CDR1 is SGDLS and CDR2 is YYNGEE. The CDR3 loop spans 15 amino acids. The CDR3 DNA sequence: TGTGCCAGCAGCGTCGGGTCCAGCTTGAACACTGAAGCTTTCTTT. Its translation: CASSVGSSLNTEAFF.

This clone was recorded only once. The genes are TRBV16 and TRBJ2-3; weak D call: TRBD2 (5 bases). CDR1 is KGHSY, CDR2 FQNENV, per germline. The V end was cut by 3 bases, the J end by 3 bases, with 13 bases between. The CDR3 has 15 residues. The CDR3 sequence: CASSQARAYTDTQYF. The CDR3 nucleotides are TGTGCCAGCAGCCAGGCGAGGGCCTATACAGATACGCAGTATTTT.

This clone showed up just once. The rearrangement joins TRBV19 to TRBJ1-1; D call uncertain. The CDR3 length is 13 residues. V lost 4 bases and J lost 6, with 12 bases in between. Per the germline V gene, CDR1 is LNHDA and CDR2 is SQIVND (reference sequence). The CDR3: CASSKGTGSEAFF. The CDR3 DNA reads TGTGCCAGTAGTAAGGGTACGGGCTCTGAAGCTTTCTTT.

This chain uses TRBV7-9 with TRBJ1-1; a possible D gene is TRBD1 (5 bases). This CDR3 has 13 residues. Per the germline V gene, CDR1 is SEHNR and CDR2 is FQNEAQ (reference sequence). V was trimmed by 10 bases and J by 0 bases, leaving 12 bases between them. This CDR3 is CATKPGLNTEAFF. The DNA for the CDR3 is TGTGCCACCAAACCGGGGCTGAACACTGAAGCTTTCTTT.

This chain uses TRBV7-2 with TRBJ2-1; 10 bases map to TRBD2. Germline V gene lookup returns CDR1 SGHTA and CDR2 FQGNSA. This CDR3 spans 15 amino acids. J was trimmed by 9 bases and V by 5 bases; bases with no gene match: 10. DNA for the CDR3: TGTGCCAGCAGCCCAGGGGTAGCGGGAGGAGGTGAGCAGTTCTTC. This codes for CASSPGVAGGGEQFF.

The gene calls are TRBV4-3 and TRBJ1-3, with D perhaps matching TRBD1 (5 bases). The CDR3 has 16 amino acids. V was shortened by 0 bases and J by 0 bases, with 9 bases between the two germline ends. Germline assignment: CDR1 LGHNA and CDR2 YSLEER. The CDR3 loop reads CASSQDHGGSGNTIYF. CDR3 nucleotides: TGCGCCAGCAGCCAAGATCACGGGGGCTCTGGAAACACCATATATTTT.

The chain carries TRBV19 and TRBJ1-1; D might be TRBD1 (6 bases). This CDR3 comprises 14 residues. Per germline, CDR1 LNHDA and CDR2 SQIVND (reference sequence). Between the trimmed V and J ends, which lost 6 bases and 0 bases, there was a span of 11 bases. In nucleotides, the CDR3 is TGTGCCAGTAGGTCACAGGGTTTGAACACTGAAGCTTTCTTT. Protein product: CASRSQGLNTEAFF. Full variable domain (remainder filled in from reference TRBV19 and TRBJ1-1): DGGITQSPKYLFRKEGQNVTLSCEQNLNHDAMYWYRQDPGQGLRLIYYSQIVNDFQKGDIAEGYSVSREKKESFPLTVTSAQKNPTAFYLCASRSQGLNTEAFFGQGTRLTVV.

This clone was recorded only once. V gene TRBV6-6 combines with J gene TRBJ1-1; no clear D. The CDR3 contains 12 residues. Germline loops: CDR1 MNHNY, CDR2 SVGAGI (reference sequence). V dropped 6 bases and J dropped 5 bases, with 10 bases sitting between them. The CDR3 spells CASRYPATEAFF. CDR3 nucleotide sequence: TGTGCCAGCAGGTATCCAGCGACTGAAGCTTTCTTT.

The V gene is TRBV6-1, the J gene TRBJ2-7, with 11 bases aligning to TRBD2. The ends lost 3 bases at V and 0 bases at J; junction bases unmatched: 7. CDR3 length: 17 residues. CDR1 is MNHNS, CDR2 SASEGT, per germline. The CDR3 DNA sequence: TGTGCCAGCAGTGATTCCTTGGGGACTAGCGGCTCCTACGAGCAGTACTTC. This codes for CASSDSLGTSGSYEQYF.